This TCR beta chain emerged from a study of shared clonotypes between healthy human individuals. Study-level findings and limits: It was observed that roughly 5.1% of naive CD4 clonotypes were shared across a few donors. Since donors were few, the genetic and exposure-history diversity represented was limited. In the sorted subsets, rarefaction showed sequencing was incomplete despite large depth.

Of note for this clone: What it recognizes is unknown.

It was into CD45RA+ naive and CD45RA-negative memory subsets that the CD4+ cells were split. The CDR3 totals 16 residues. The ends lost 3 bases at V and 4 bases at J; junction bases unmatched: 7. CDR1 and CDR2 from the germline V gene are SGHNT and YYREEE (reference sequence). Only in-frame clones appear in the TCRdb table, and some are missing; sequencing was by immunoSEQ multiplex PCR. The data hold approximately 1,000,000 clones, with around three quarters observed a single time. The specimen sequenced was memory CD4+ T cells from PBMCs. Stated subset: CD45RA-negative fraction. This sequence originates from a man aged 18 to 29 in good health. Some clones in this sample may be carry-over from other donors' samples. The rearrangement uses TRBV5-4 and TRBJ2-5; 12 positions match TRBD2. CDR3 sequence (DNA): TGTGCCAGCAGCTCAGCTAGCGGGAGGGCGCGAGAGACCCAGTACTTC. Translation gives CASSSASGRARETQYF.